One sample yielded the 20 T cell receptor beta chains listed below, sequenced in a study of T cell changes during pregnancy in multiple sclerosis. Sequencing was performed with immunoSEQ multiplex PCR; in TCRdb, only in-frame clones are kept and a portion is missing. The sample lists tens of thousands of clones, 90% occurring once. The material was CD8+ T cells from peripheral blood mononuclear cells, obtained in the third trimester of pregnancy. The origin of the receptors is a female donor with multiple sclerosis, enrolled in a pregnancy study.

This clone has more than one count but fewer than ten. The CDR3 loop reads CASQKAPGQTSYNEQFF. The CDR3 DNA reads as TGTGCCTCCCAAAAAGCGCCGGGACAGACATCTTACAATGAGCAGTTCTTC. The rearrangement joins TRBV27 to TRBJ2-1; TRBD1 agrees at 7 bases. The CDR3 covers 17 residues. V shed 11 bases, J shed 4 bases, and the junction held 20 bases outside the gene matches. Germline CDR1 reads MNHEY; CDR2 reads SMNVEV (reference sequence).

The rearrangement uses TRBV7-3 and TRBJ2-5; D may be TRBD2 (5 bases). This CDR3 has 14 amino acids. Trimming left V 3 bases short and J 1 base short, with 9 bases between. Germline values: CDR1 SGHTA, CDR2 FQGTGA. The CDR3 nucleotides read TGTGCCAGCAGCTTCGGTGGGAGCCAAGAGACCCAGTACTTC. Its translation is CASSFGGSQETQYF.

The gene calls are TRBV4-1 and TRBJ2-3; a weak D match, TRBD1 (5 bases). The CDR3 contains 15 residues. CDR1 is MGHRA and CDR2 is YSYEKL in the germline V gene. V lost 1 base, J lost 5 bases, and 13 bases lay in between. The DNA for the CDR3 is TGCGCCAGCAGCCAAGTCAAGGGGTCGATAGATACGCAGTATTTT. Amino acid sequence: CASSQVKGSIDTQYF.

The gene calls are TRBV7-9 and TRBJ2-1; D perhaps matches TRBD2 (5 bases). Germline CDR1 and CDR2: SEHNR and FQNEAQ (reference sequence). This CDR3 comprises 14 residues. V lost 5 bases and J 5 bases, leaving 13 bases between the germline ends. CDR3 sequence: CASSPSSLDNEQFF. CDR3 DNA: TGTGCCAGCAGCCCTTCTAGCCTTGACAATGAGCAGTTCTTC.

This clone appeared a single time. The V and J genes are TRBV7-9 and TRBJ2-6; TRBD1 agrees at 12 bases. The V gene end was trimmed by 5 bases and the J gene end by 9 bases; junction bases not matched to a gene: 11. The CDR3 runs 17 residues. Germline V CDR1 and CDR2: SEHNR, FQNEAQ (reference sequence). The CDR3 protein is CASSPGTGGARVNVLTF. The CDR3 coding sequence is TGTGCCAGCAGCCCCGGGACAGGGGGCGCGCGGGTCAACGTCCTGACTTTC.

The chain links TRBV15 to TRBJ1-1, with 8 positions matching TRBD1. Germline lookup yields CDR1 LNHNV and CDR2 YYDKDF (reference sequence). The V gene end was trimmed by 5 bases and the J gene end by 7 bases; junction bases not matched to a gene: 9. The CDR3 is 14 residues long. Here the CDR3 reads CATSLRGQAREAFF. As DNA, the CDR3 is TGTGCCACCAGCCTAAGGGGACAGGCCCGTGAAGCTTTCTTT.

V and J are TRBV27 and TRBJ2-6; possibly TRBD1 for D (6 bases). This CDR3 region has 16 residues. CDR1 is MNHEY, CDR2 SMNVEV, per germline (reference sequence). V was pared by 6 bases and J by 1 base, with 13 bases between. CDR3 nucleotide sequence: TGTGCCAGCAGCCCAGTCACAGGGTCTGGGGCCAACGTCCTGACTTTC. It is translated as CASSPVTGSGANVLTF. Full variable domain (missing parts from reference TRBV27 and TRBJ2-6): EAQVTQNPRYLITVTGKKLTVTCSQNMNHEYMSWYRQDPGLGLRQIYYSMNVEVTDKGDVPEGYKVSRKEKRNFPLILESPSPNQTSLYFCASSPVTGSGANVLTFGAGSRLTVL.

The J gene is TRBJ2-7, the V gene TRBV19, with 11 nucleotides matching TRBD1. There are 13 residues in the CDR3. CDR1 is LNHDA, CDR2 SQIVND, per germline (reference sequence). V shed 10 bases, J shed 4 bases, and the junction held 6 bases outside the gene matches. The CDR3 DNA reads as TGTGCCACCTCGGGACAGGGGGGTTACGAGCAGTACTTC. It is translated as CATSGQGGYEQYF.

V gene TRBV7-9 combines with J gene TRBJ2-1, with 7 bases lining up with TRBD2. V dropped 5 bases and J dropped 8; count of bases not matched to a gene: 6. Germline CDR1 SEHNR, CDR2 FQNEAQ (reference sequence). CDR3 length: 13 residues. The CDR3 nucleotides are TGTGCCAGCAGCCCTCCTGGGGGGGATGAGCAGTTCTTC. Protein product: CASSPPGGDEQFF.

CDR3 region: CASSSRTGAYEQYF. The DNA for the CDR3 is TGTGCCAGCAGTTCTAGGACAGGGGCCTACGAGCAGTACTTC. The chain combines TRBV6-5 with TRBJ2-7; 9 bases map to TRBD1. The CDR3 contains 14 residues. Unmatched junction bases numbered 3, after V lost 4 bases and J lost 2 bases. CDR1 MNHEY and CDR2 SVGAGI come from the germline V gene.

CDR3: CASSPRGLGYTF. The CDR3 bases are TGTGCCAGCAGCCCTAGGGGGCTCGGCTACACCTTC. This sequence joins TRBV7-9 and TRBJ1-2, with TRBD1 matching over 7 bases. CDR1 SEHNR and CDR2 FQNEAQ come from the germline V gene (reference sequence). Trimming at V came to 5 bases and at J to 8 bases, leaving 5 bases not matched to a gene. The CDR3 has 12 residues. Variable domain in full (rest from reference TRBV7-9 and TRBJ1-2): DTGVSQNPRHKITKRGQNVTFRCDPISEHNRLYWYRQTLGQGPEFLTYFQNEAQLEKSRLLSDRFSAERPKGSFSTLEIQRTEQGDSAMYLCASSPRGLGYTFGSGTRLTVV.

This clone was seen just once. The CDR3 protein is CASSQVPSSSYEQYF. The DNA for the CDR3 is TGCGCCAGCAGCCAAGTACCGTCGAGCTCCTACGAGCAGTACTTC. The rearrangement joins TRBV4-1 to TRBJ2-7; unclear D gene. Trimming removed 1 base from V and 0 bases from J, with 10 bases in between. The CDR3 length is 15 residues. Germline CDR1 and CDR2: MGHRA and YSYEKL.

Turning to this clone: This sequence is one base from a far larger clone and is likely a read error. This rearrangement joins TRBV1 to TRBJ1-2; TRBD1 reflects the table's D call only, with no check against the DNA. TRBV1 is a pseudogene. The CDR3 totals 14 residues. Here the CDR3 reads CTSSQEAGSYGYTF. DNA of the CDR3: TGCACCAGCAGCCAAGAAGCAGGGTCCTATGGCTACACCTTC.

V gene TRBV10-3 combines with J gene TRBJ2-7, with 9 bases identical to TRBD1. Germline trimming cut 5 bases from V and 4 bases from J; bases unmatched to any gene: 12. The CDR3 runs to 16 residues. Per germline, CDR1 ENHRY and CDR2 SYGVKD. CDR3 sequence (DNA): TGTGCCATCAGTCAACATCCGGGACAGGGTGTGTACGAGCAGTACTTC. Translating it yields CAISQHPGQGVYEQYF.

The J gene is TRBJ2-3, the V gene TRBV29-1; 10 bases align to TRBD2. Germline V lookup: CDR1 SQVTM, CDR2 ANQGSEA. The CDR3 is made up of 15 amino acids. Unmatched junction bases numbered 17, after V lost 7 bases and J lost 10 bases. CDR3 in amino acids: CSAQTSGASGFAQYF. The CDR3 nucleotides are TGCAGCGCCCAAACTAGCGGGGCTTCTGGGTTCGCGCAGTATTTT.

CDR3: CASSQQGAHNEQFF. The CDR3 region has the DNA TGTGCCAGCAGCCAACAGGGGGCGCATAATGAGCAGTTCTTC. The chain joins TRBV4-2 to TRBJ2-1; 8 positions match TRBD1. After removal of 2 bases from V and 7 bases from J, the junction contained 4 bases not matched to a gene. From germline, CDR1 is LGHNA and CDR2 YNFKEQ. The CDR3 is 14 residues long.

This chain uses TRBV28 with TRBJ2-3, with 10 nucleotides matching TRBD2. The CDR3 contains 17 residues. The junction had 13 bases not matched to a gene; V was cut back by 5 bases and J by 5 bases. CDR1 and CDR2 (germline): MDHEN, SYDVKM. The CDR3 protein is CASSTPPAGGPGDTQYF. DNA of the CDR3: TGTGCCAGCAGTACACCCCCAGCGGGAGGGCCGGGAGATACGCAGTATTTT.

The CDR3 here is CASSDRDRSNYGYTF. The CDR3 coding sequence is TGTGCCAGTAGTGACCGGGACAGATCTAACTATGGCTACACCTTC. This chain connects TRBV19 to TRBJ1-2; 7 nucleotides match TRBD1. Germline V lookup: CDR1 LNHDA, CDR2 SQIVND (reference sequence). The CDR3 runs 15 residues. J gave up 0 bases and V 5 bases, and 6 bases lay outside the gene matches.

The DNA for the CDR3 is TGTGCCAGCAGCCCTTGGACAGGGTTAGGCTACACCTTC. Protein: CASSPWTGLGYTF. This chain joins TRBV7-6 and TRBJ1-2, with 8 bases fitting TRBD1. The V gene's germline CDR1 is SGHVS and CDR2 FNYEAQ. J lost 8 bases, V lost 5 bases, and 7 bases had no gene match. This CDR3 comprises 13 residues.

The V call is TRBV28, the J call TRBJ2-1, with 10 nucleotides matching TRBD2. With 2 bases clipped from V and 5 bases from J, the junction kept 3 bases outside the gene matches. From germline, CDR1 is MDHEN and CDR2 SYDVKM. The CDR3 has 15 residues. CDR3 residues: CASSLLAGDDNEQFF. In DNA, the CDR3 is TGTGCCAGCAGTTTACTAGCGGGGGATGACAATGAGCAGTTCTTC.